The count of the clone carrying this TCR beta chain is one. The source of the sample is a study of control samples from healthy donors and cancer patients. Using immunoSEQ multiplex PCR, the repertoire was profiled, and TCRdb retains in-frame clones only, with some absent. Of tens of thousands of clones in the sample, about 89% were seen once. The CDR3 runs 15 residues. The V gene end was trimmed by 4 bases and the J gene end by 0 bases; junction bases not matched to a gene: 1. The germline gives CDR1 SGHRS, CDR2 YFSETQ. The J gene is TRBJ1-6, the V gene TRBV5-1; 7 bases map to TRBD1. The sequence was obtained from a woman in her forties or fifties with colorectal cancer. What was sequenced was PBMCs. This CDR3 is CASSTGDSYNSPLHF. The CDR3 nucleotides are TGCGCCAGCAGCACAGGGGACTCCTATAATTCACCCCTCCACTTT.